This T cell receptor (beta chain) is drawn from a study of T cell responses to AZD1222 COVID-19 vaccine. Study-wide results and limits: Increased Spike-specific TCR breadth and depth were observed after two AZD1222 doses.

CDR1 MNHEY and CDR2 SVGAGI come from the germline V gene. CDR3 length: 15 amino acids. V lost 8 bases and J lost 1; bases outside the gene matches: 7. Profiling relied on immunoSEQ multiplex PCR, and the TCRdb table lists in-frame clones only, not all of them. The repertoire holds approximately 160,000 clones, with around 94% as singletons. Of note for this clone: Its specificity is unknown.

The receptor was isolated from an adult who received the AZD1222 COVID-19 vaccine. Specimen: peripheral blood, collected 28 days after the second AZD1222 dose. The chain combines TRBV6-5 with TRBJ2-2; 7 bases are shared with TRBD2. The CDR3 region is CASHDLAVNTGELFF. In DNA, the CDR3 is TGTGCCAGCCATGACCTAGCGGTGAACACCGGGGAGCTGTTTTTT.